The 32 T cell receptor beta chains listed next were all sequenced from one sample in a study of blood T cell repertoires in COVID-19 (dated by TCRdb to 2018 to 2021). Library construction relied on the immunoSEQ multiplex PCR assay. As stored in TCRdb, this immuneACCESS dataset retains in-frame rearrangements with V and J assigned. A fraction of the clones does not appear; measured against another copy, unresolved V genes explain less than half of the discrepancy, and the remainder lacks a known reason. This sample has more than 95,000 clones in its table, and about 85% of those were observed once. The ten largest clones take up 3.5% to 5% of the sample. Material: peripheral blood. These receptors originate from a man in his fifties or sixties with acute or convalescent COVID-19.

The chain links TRBV6-5 to TRBJ1-2; a weak D match, TRBD1 (5 bases). In germline, CDR1 is MNHEY, CDR2 SVGAGI. Trimming pared 0 bases from V and 3 bases from J, leaving 5 bases between. The CDR3 has 13 residues. CDR3 nucleotide sequence: TGTGCCAGCAGTTACTCCAGGGACTATGGCTACACCTTC. This encodes CASSYSRDYGYTF.

The rearrangement links TRBV5-1 to TRBJ1-1; a possible D gene is TRBD1 (6 bases). The germline gives CDR1 SGHRS, CDR2 YFSETQ. Deletions cut 4 bases from V and 6 bases from J, with 25 bases between. The CDR3 is made up of 17 amino acids. CDR3 coding DNA: TGCGCCAGCAGCCTATCACCTCCCTATACAGGGACCGCTGAAGCTTTCTTT. It codes for CASSLSPPYTGTAEAFF.

This chain connects TRBV19 to TRBJ1-5, with a tentative D call TRBD1 (5 bases). Deletions cut 7 bases from V and 2 bases from J, with 9 bases between. CDR1 is LNHDA, CDR2 SQIVND, per germline (reference sequence). The CDR3 consists of 13 residues. CDR3 nucleotide sequence: TGTGCCAGTAAGGTAGGGGGCAATCAGCCCCAGCATTTT. It is translated as CASKVGGNQPQHF.

This clone was counted between two and nine times. This rearrangement joins TRBV5-8 to TRBJ2-7, with D tentatively TRBD1 (5 bases). Germline lookup yields CDR1 SGHTS and CDR2 YDEGEE. With 3 bases removed from V and 4 bases from J, the gap between germline ends came to 8 bases. The CDR3 covers 12 residues. The CDR3, as DNA: TGTGCCAGCAGCTCGACAGATTACGAGCAGTACTTC. Translated: CASSSTDYEQYF.

The V call is TRBV6-5, the J call TRBJ2-5, with D unclear. Trimming removed 5 bases at V and 4 bases at J, with 8 bases between. The CDR3 is 12 residues long. From germline, CDR1 is MNHEY and CDR2 SVGAGI. CDR3 protein: CASSLLLETQYF. The CDR3 nucleotides read TGTGCCAGCAGTCTACTTCTAGAGACCCAGTACTTC.

This clone was recorded only once. V is TRBV25-1 and J is TRBJ2-5; tentatively, D is TRBD1 (6 bases). Trimming took 3 bases from V and 2 from J, leaving 22 bases between them. CDR1 is MGHDK, CDR2 SYGVNS, per germline. The CDR3 sequence is 18 residues long. CDR3 sequence: CASSDSFTGPPWQETQYF. The CDR3 coding sequence is TGTGCCAGCAGTGACTCCTTCACAGGGCCCCCGTGGCAAGAGACCCAGTACTTC.

This clone showed up just a few times. V usage is TRBV19 and J usage is TRBJ1-2, with 9 positions matching TRBD1. Germline V gene data show CDR1 as LNHDA and CDR2 as SQIVND (reference sequence). This CDR3 spans 18 amino acids. Germline trimming cut 0 bases from V and 7 bases from J; bases unmatched to any gene: 15. The CDR3 protein is CASSIDISDLGQGSGYTF. As DNA, the CDR3 is TGTGCCAGTAGTATAGATATATCCGACCTGGGACAGGGTTCTGGCTACACCTTC.

This chain links TRBV10-3 with TRBJ1-5, with a tentative D call TRBD1 (5 bases). The CDR3 sequence is 16 residues long. Germline-derived CDR1 and CDR2 are ENHRY and SYGVKD. V was cut by 0 bases and J by 4 bases, with 13 bases left in between. The CDR3 DNA is TGTGCCATCAGTGAGTCAGTTGGGGGGGGAAATCAGCCCCAGCATTTT. Residues: CAISESVGGGNQPQHF.

This clone has a single count. This chain links TRBV19 with TRBJ1-4; 7 bases are shared with TRBD1. CDR1 LNHDA and CDR2 SQIVND come from the germline V gene (reference sequence). The CDR3 length is 14 residues. V shed 6 bases and J 2 bases; nucleotides not matched to a gene: 3. The CDR3 protein is CASSPQGTNEKLFF. The CDR3 region has the DNA TGTGCCAGTAGCCCACAGGGGACTAATGAAAAACTGTTTTTT.

The V call is TRBV7-2, the J call TRBJ2-7; a possible D gene is TRBD1 (5 bases). V lost 5 bases to trimming and J lost 4 bases, with 15 bases between them. The CDR3 consists of 14 residues. Germline CDR1 and CDR2: SGHTA and FQGNSA. The CDR3 DNA sequence: TGTGCCAGCAGCAGCCAGGGATCCGGATACGAGCAGTACTTC. This translates into CASSSQGSGYEQYF.

This chain links TRBV18 with TRBJ2-3, with D possibly TRBD2 on 5 matching bases. This CDR3 is 17 amino acids long. V dropped 2 bases and J dropped 4 bases, with 19 bases sitting between them. Germline-derived CDR1 and CDR2 are KGHSH and LQKENI. The CDR3 here is CASSPASGGGWADTQYF. As DNA, the CDR3 is TGTGCCAGCTCACCAGCCTCTGGAGGTGGATGGGCAGATACGCAGTATTTT.

The chain combines TRBV9 with TRBJ1-1, with a tentative D call TRBD1 (6 bases). The CDR3 extends over 16 amino acids. V gave up 0 bases and J gave up 0 bases, with 12 bases separating them. Germline V CDR1 and CDR2: SGDLS, YYNGEE. DNA of the CDR3: TGTGCCAGCAGCGTAGTACCAGGGGTCATGAACACTGAAGCTTTCTTT. This translates into CASSVVPGVMNTEAFF. The full variable domain, in which reference TRBV9 and TRBJ1-1 provide the parts outside the CDR3, is DSGVTQTPKHLITATGQRVTLRCSPRSGDLSVYWYQQSLDQGLQFLIQYYNGEERAKGNILERFSAQQFPDLHSELNLSSLELGDSALYFCASSVVPGVMNTEAFFGQGTRLTVV.

This chain connects TRBV30 to TRBJ1-5; a possible D gene is TRBD1 (5 bases). CDR3 length: 12 residues. V was clipped by 1 base and J by 6 bases, with 7 bases between them. The V gene's germline CDR1 is GTSNPN and CDR2 SVGIG (reference sequence). The DNA of the CDR3 is TGTGCCTGGAGTGGGGGGGGTCAGCCCCAGCATTTT. It translates to CAWSGGGQPQHF.

As regards this clone: One end of the junction is discordant with germline, which a read error may explain. The V call is TRBV7-7, the J call TRBJ2-1; TRBD2 matches at 8 bases. The germline V gene has CDR1 SSHAT and CDR2 FNYEAQ (reference sequence). The CDR3 is 17 residues long. CDR3 nucleotides: TGTGCTAGCAGCTCAAACTCCGGGGGGGTTTCCTACAATGAGCAGTTCTTC. It encodes CASSSNSGGVSYNEQFF.

The J gene is TRBJ2-7, the V gene TRBV10-3, with unresolved D. Germline CDR1 is ENHRY and CDR2 is SYGVKD. The CDR3 spans 13 residues. Between the trimmed V and J ends, which lost 0 bases and 10 bases, there was a span of 13 bases. CDR3 sequence (DNA): TGTGCCATCAGTGAGTCGATTAGACACCATCAGTACTTC. Its translation is CAISESIRHHQYF.

The gene calls are TRBV19 and TRBJ2-1; maybe TRBD2 (6 bases). Germline V lookup: CDR1 LNHDA, CDR2 SQIVND (reference sequence). CDR3 size: 15 residues. V shed 3 bases and J shed 6 bases, with 15 bases lying between them. CDR3 region: CASSISGSVGNEQFF. The DNA for the CDR3 is TGTGCCAGTAGTATTAGCGGCTCTGTGGGCAATGAGCAGTTCTTC.

This chain joins TRBV5-4 and TRBJ2-1; a weak D match, TRBD2 (7 bases). V was clipped by 4 bases and J by 5 bases, with 16 bases between them. Germline CDR1 reads SGHNT; CDR2 reads YYREEE (reference sequence). This CDR3 region has 15 residues. DNA of the CDR3: TGTGCCAGCAGCGGTCCCCCGGGGGGCCACAATGAGCAGTTCTTC. It translates to CASSGPPGGHNEQFF.

This chain connects TRBV9 to TRBJ2-3; TRBD1 agrees at 10 bases. Germline V lookup: CDR1 SGDLS, CDR2 YYNGEE. With V trimmed by 0 bases and J by 3 bases, 1 base remained unmatched. The CDR3 extends over 15 amino acids. The CDR3 sequence: CASSVEGQGTDTQYF. DNA for the CDR3: TGTGCCAGCAGCGTAGAGGGACAGGGGACAGATACGCAGTATTTT.

The chain combines TRBV5-1 with TRBJ2-7; 9 nucleotides agree with TRBD2. In germline, CDR1 is SGHRS, CDR2 YFSETQ. CDR3 length: 15 residues. Unmatched junction bases numbered 6, after V lost 4 bases and J lost 1 base. CDR3 amino acids: CASSLGTSRSYEQYF. DNA of the CDR3: TGCGCCAGCAGCCTCGGGACTAGCAGGTCCTACGAGCAGTACTTC.

The V gene is TRBV11-3, the J gene TRBJ2-7; D is uncertain. In germline, CDR1 is SGHNT, CDR2 YENEEA. This CDR3 is 14 amino acids long. V shed 1 base and J shed 7 bases, with 14 bases lying between them. Written as DNA, the CDR3 is TGTGCCAGCAGCTTAGGGGCCTCTTCGATAGAGCAGTACTTC. Residues: CASSLGASSIEQYF.

The V and J genes are TRBV2 and TRBJ2-7; tentatively, D is TRBD2 (5 bases). The CDR3 length is 15 residues. V lost 7 bases and J 1 base, leaving 17 bases between the germline ends. The germline CDR1 and CDR2 sequences are SNHLY and FYNNEI. CDR3 coding DNA: TGTGCCAGCAAGGTGGCGGTGGCGGGTTCCTACGAGCAGTACTTC. Residues: CASKVAVAGSYEQYF.

This chain joins TRBV3-1 (or the pseudogene TRBV3-2) and TRBJ1-3; D is uncertain. Trimming left V 1 base short and J 4 bases short, with 5 bases between. Germline CDR1 is LGHDT and CDR2 is YNNKEL (reference sequence). There are 13 residues in the CDR3. CDR3 region: CASSQALGNTIYF. The CDR3 DNA sequence: TGTGCCAGCAGCCAAGCGTTGGGAAACACCATATATTTT.

V usage is TRBV7-2 and J usage is TRBJ1-5; D gene uncertain. Deletions cut 2 bases from V and 9 bases from J, with 11 bases between. Germline V gene sequence: CDR1 SGHTA, CDR2 FQGNSA. CDR3 length: 13 residues. Here the CDR3 reads CASSLRVGRPQHF. Written as DNA, the CDR3 is TGTGCCAGCAGCTTAAGGGTAGGGAGGCCCCAGCATTTT.

CDR3 nucleotides: TGTGCCAGCAGTGGAGACAGGGGTGAAGCTTTCTTT. Translation gives CASSGDRGEAFF. The chain links TRBV2 to TRBJ1-1; 8 bases fit TRBD1. The CDR3 covers 12 residues. Germline assignment: CDR1 SNHLY and CDR2 FYNNEI. V dropped 4 bases and J dropped 7; count of bases not matched to a gene: 2.

The gene calls are TRBV5-1 and TRBJ1-2; the match to TRBD1 covers 7 bases. With 8 bases clipped from V and 6 bases from J, the junction kept 4 bases outside the gene matches. Germline loops: CDR1 SGHRS, CDR2 YFSETQ. This CDR3 has 11 amino acids. The CDR3 region has the DNA TGCGCCAGTTCCAGGGGGAATGGCTACACCTTC. Its translation: CASSRGNGYTF.

The chain has TRBV21-1 and TRBJ2-2; the table names TRBD1, a call not compared with the DNA. TRBV21-1 has pseudogene status. The CDR3 contains 15 residues. The CDR3 loop is CASSIKTGDTGELFF. For the CDR3, the DNA is TGTGCCAGCAGCATAAAGACAGGGGACACCGGGGAGCTGTTTTTT.

V gene TRBV10-2 combines with J gene TRBJ2-1, with a tentative D call TRBD2 (5 bases). The V gene lost 4 bases and the J gene lost 2 bases, with 9 bases spanning the gap. Germline V gene lookup returns CDR1 WSHSY and CDR2 SAAADI. The length of the CDR3 is 14 residues. The CDR3 DNA follows: TGCGCCAGCAGTGGGACTGCCACCTACAATGAGCAGTTCTTC. Translation gives CASSGTATYNEQFF.

The V and J genes are TRBV5-1 and TRBJ2-7; maybe TRBD2 (6 bases). There are 13 residues in the CDR3. Germline V gives CDR1 SGHRS, CDR2 YFSETQ. Trimming stripped 3 bases from V and 1 base from J, with 8 bases between. The CDR3 sequence: CASSSGVSYEQYF. The CDR3 DNA is TGCGCCAGCAGCTCGGGGGTTTCCTACGAGCAGTACTTC.

This clone came up a few times. The chain is built from TRBV9 and TRBJ2-5; 13 bases map to TRBD2. Germline lookup yields CDR1 SGDLS and CDR2 YYNGEE. Trimming removed 3 bases from V and 1 base from J; junction bases left unmatched: 3. CDR3 length: 16 amino acids. The CDR3, as DNA: TGTGCCAGCAGCGCGACTAGCGGGGGGATCCAAGAGACCCAGTACTTC. Translating gives CASSATSGGIQETQYF.

The chain has TRBV18 and TRBJ2-2; 8 nucleotides align to TRBD1. Per the germline V gene, CDR1 is KGHSH and CDR2 is LQKENI. CDR3 length: 16 residues. V shed 2 bases, J shed 4 bases, and the junction held 6 bases outside the gene matches. The CDR3, as DNA: TGTGCCAGCTCACCAGTCGGACAGGGCTCCACCGGGGAGCTGTTTTTT. Translation: CASSPVGQGSTGELFF.

The chain recombines TRBV28 with TRBJ2-4, with a possible D match to TRBD2 (5 bases). The CDR3 covers 18 residues. Per germline, CDR1 MDHEN and CDR2 SYDVKM. The V gene lost 6 bases and the J gene lost 1 base, with 22 bases spanning the gap. CDR3 region: CASSHGRLRRMAKNIQYF. CDR3 DNA: TGTGCCAGCAGCCATGGCCGGCTCCGGAGGATGGCCAAAAACATTCAGTACTTC.

The rearrangement uses TRBV19 and TRBJ1-5; D uncertain. CDR1 and CDR2 (germline): LNHDA, SQIVND (reference sequence). This CDR3 is built from 16 residues. Between the trimmed V and J ends, which lost 8 bases and 4 bases, there was a span of 21 bases. The CDR3 loop is CASGSPGRYSNQPQHF. As DNA, the CDR3 is TGTGCCAGTGGGTCCCCAGGCAGGTATAGTAATCAGCCCCAGCATTTT. The whole variable domain, remainder taken from reference TRBV19 and TRBJ1-5, is DGGITQSPKYLFRKEGQNVTLSCEQNLNHDAMYWYRQDPGQGLRLIYYSQIVNDFQKGDIAEGYSVSREKKESFPLTVTSAQKNPTAFYLCASGSPGRYSNQPQHFGDGTRLSIL.